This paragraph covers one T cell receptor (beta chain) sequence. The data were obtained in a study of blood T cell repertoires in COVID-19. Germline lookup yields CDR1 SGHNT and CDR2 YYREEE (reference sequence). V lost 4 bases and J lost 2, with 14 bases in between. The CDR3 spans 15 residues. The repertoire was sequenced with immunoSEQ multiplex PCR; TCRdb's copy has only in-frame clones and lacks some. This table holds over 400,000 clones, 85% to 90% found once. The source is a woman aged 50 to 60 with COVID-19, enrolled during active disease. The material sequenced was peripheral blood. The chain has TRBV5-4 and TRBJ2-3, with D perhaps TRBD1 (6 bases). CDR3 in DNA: TGTGCCAGCAGCGGAACAGGGCTCGACACAGATACGCAGTATTTT. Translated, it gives CASSGTGLDTDTQYF.